Listed below are T cell receptor beta chains from one sample, sequenced in a study of cytomegalovirus exposure and HLA in healthy donors. The method was immunoSEQ multiplex PCR; TCRdb's version includes in-frame clones alone and lacks a portion of them. Of 65,000 to 90,000 clones detected, roughly three quarters appear once; the ten largest clones hold around 2.9%. Sequencing was done on a sample of PBMCs. The source of these receptors is a man in his forties or fifties in good health and CMV-seronegative. The CDR3 runs from the conserved cysteine through the conserved F or W.

v_call	j_call	cdr3_aa
TRBV5-1	TRBJ2-3	CASSSQRGTTDTQYF
TRBV27	TRBJ1-5	CASSFPRQPQHF
TRBV6-6	TRBJ2-2	CASRRGNIGELFF
TRBV5-1	TRBJ2-3	CASSLRLAGLSTDTQYF
TRBV27	TRBJ2-1	CASSFPRAPYNEQFF
TRBV28	TRBJ1-3	CASSWDTTTGNTIYF
TRBV11-2	TRBJ2-5	CASSLVARLAETQYF
TRBV5-1	TRBJ2-4	CASSFGGLPQGPKNIQYF
TRBV6-4	TRBJ2-1	CASSGTSGGAEQFF
TRBV5-4	TRBJ1-2	CASSLVAGGLYGYTF
TRBV7-8	TRBJ2-1	CASSAPGGYHNEQFF
TRBV11-2	TRBJ2-7	CASSLSGSGYEQYF
TRBV6-5	TRBJ1-6	CASSYGFYSSNSPLHF
TRBV29-1	TRBJ1-2	CSVEGSGRGYTF
TRBV28	TRBJ1-2	CASRDPGEGGYTF
TRBV4-3	TRBJ1-1	CASSQPGQTNVAFF
TRBV19	TRBJ1-3	CASSMRGGLGNTIYF
TRBV9	TRBJ2-2	CASSATTGMTGELFF
TRBV6-1	TRBJ1-2	CASSTDRGLGYTF
TRBV4-3	TRBJ1-5	CASSQHSSNQPQHF
TRBV2	TRBJ1-4	CASTTGQTNEKLFF
TRBV25-1	TRBJ2-2	CASSNDRGRVGELFF
TRBV4-1	TRBJ1-4	CASSHQAREKLFF
TRBV6-5	TRBJ2-1	CASSYVPGGNEQFF
TRBV27	TRBJ1-3	CASSPGTMNTIYF
TRBV5-1	TRBJ1-5	CASSLGTGPNQPQHF
TRBV11-2	TRBJ1-1	CASSLVGGVEAFF
TRBV25-1	TRBJ2-1	CASSEGRGINNEQFF
TRBV27	TRBJ2-7	CASSFRAGYSYEQYF
TRBV5-1	TRBJ2-7	CASSFSRFDLSSYEQYF